This T cell receptor (beta chain) comes out of a study of T cells in localized non-small cell lung cancer. For this clone: Its specificity is unknown.

Only in-frame clones appear in the TCRdb table, and some are missing; sequencing was by immunoSEQ multiplex PCR. The repertoire holds approximately 52,000 clones, with 70% to 80% as singletons. CDR1 SGHDT and CDR2 YYEEEE come from the germline V gene. The CDR3 extends over 13 amino acids. Trimming cost V 6 bases and J 4 bases, with 11 bases left between them. Study conclusions and caveats: Within adjacent lung there appeared a median approximately 59 of the top 100 tumor clones.

The chain is built from TRBV5-6 and TRBJ2-1, with TRBD2 as a possible D gene (6 bases). The sequence came from a man aged 40 to 69 with stage I squamous cell lung carcinoma. Sequencing was performed on peripheral blood, taken before any cancer treatment. In DNA form, the CDR3 reads TGTGCCAGCAACTTAGGACTATACAATGAGCAGTTCTTC. Amino acid sequence: CASNLGLYNEQFF. The whole variable domain, remainder taken from reference TRBV5-6 and TRBJ2-1, is DAGVTQSPTHLIKTRGQQVTLRCSPKSGHDTVSWYQQALGQGPQFIFQYYEEEERQRGNFPDRFSGHQFPNYSSELNVNALLLGDSALYLCASNLGLYNEQFFGPGTRLTVL.